These 17 T cell receptor beta chains originate from one sample sequenced in a study of vaccination and CD4 T cells after COVID-19. Described treatment: approximately 9-day PBMC culture with coronavirus spike peptide pools or control peptides (ViraFEST assay). Cultured CD4+ T cells had their DNA profiled by the Oncomine TCR Beta short-read assay. TCRdb passed the PCR reads through MiXCR, listing each CDR3 protein once. The data contain under 25,000 distinct CDR3 sequences, approximately 50% of them singletons. No antigen is known for these receptors. Sequencing was done on a sample of CD4+ T cells from blood, cultured in vitro. The receptors here all came from a human donor who had recovered from COVID-19.

V is TRBV30 and J is TRBJ1-6; D remains unclear. The CDR3 contains 13 residues. Germline CDR1 reads GTSNPN; CDR2 reads SVGIG (reference sequence). The CDR3 region has the DNA TGTGCATTGGAGTTATTTCCCGGTTCACCCCTCCACTTT. Its protein product is CALELFPGSPLHF.

The chain uses TRBV7-2 and TRBJ1-1, with TRBD1 as a possible D gene (5 bases). The length of the CDR3 is 13 residues. Germline assignment: CDR1 SGHTA and CDR2 FQGNSA. Deletions cut 2 bases from V and 4 bases from J, with 8 bases between. CDR3 residues: CASSLRQGTEAFF. The CDR3 DNA reads TGTGCCAGCAGCTTAAGGCAGGGCACTGAAGCTTTCTTT.

There are a few counts of this clonotype. The chain joins TRBV19 to TRBJ1-2; 8 bases line up with TRBD1. Germline CDR1 reads LNHDA; CDR2 reads SQIVND (reference sequence). The CDR3 loop spans 15 amino acids. V was pared by 8 bases and J by 4 bases, with 12 bases of the junction left unmatched. CDR3: CASQGGQVPGYGYTF. For the CDR3, the DNA is TGTGCCAGTCAGGGGGGACAGGTCCCGGGCTATGGCTACACCTTC.

This clonotype was observed a handful of times. The chain carries TRBV29-1 and TRBJ1-2; 7 bases agree with TRBD1. CDR3 length: 13 amino acids. V was pared by 7 bases and J by 4 bases, with 9 bases of the junction left unmatched. Germline CDR1 and CDR2: SQVTM and ANQGSEA. Here the CDR3 DNA reads TGCAGCGCCTTATGGGACAGATCCTATGGCTACACCTTC. Translation: CSALWDRSYGYTF.

This chain links TRBV6-2 or TRBV6-3 with TRBJ1-2; D is perhaps TRBD1 (6 bases). Trimming left V 4 bases short and J 4 bases short, with 10 bases between. The CDR3 runs to 13 residues. Germline CDR1 reads MNHEY; CDR2 reads SVGEGT. In DNA, the CDR3 is TGTGCCAGCAGTTTACGAGGGGGCTATGGCTACACCTTC. The encoded protein is CASSLRGGYGYTF.

This clonotype appeared once. The chain combines TRBV19 with TRBJ1-4, with D maybe TRBD1 (6 bases). Germline loops: CDR1 LNHDA, CDR2 SQIVND (reference sequence). V lost 6 bases, J lost 14 bases, and 19 bases lay in between. The CDR3 has 13 amino acids. CDR3 in DNA: TGTGCCAGTAGCGAACAGGGAAGGGAAAGGCTGTTTTTT. Encoded protein: CASSEQGRERLFF.

The chain is built from TRBV20-1 and TRBJ2-3; D gene ambiguous. Germline CDR1 reads DFQATT; CDR2 reads SNEGSKA (reference sequence). V was trimmed by 8 bases and J by 1 base, leaving 13 bases between them. CDR3 length: 13 amino acids. CDR3 sequence reads: CSRGGGGTDTQYF. The CDR3 DNA follows: TGCAGTCGCGGCGGTGGAGGCACAGATACGCAGTATTTT.

The rearrangement joins TRBV19 to TRBJ2-5; the D gene could be TRBD1 or TRBD2 (5 bases each). CDR3 length: 15 amino acids. CDR1 LNHDA and CDR2 SQIVND come from the germline V gene (reference sequence). Deletions cut 4 bases from V and 7 bases from J, with 19 bases between. The CDR3: CASSTRGRGEGTQYF. The CDR3, as DNA: TGTGCCAGTAGTACCCGGGGCCGAGGGGAAGGGACCCAGTACTTC.

This clonotype is categorized as medium-sized. The chain links TRBV6-2 or TRBV6-3 to TRBJ1-5; a possible D gene is TRBD1 (5 bases). Trimming shortened V by 3 bases and J by 3 bases, and 9 bases separated the two germline ends. CDR3 length: 14 amino acids. Germline V gene lookup returns CDR1 MNHEY and CDR2 SVGEGT. The CDR3 coding sequence is TGTGCCAGCAGTTATGCAGGGAACAATCAGCCCCAGCATTTT. Its translation: CASSYAGNNQPQHF.

This chain connects TRBV7-9 to TRBJ1-5; 9 nucleotides line up with TRBD1. CDR1 and CDR2 (germline): SEHNR, FQNEAQ (reference sequence). V lost 5 bases and J lost 1; bases outside the gene matches: 9. This CDR3 region has 17 residues. The chain's CDR3 is CASSPGTGRRSNQPQHF. In DNA form, the CDR3 reads TGTGCCAGCAGCCCGGGGACAGGGAGGCGGAGCAATCAGCCCCAGCATTTT.

The chain couples TRBV5-1 to TRBJ1-1; D not resolved. The V end was cut by 3 bases, the J end by 1 base, with 1 base between. CDR1 and CDR2 (germline): SGHRS, YFSETQ. There are 11 residues in the CDR3. In DNA, the CDR3 is TGCGCCAGCAGCTCGAACACTGAAGCTTTCTTT. Its translation: CASSSNTEAFF.

This clonotype has only a few counts. V gene TRBV6-5 combines with J gene TRBJ2-7, with D hard to call. V was cut by 0 bases and J by 0 bases, with 15 bases left in between. Per the germline V gene, CDR1 is MNHEY and CDR2 is SVGAGI. The CDR3 covers 17 residues. Here the CDR3 DNA reads TGTGCCAGCAGTTACTCTAGATCGGGCCAATTCTCCTACGAGCAGTACTTC. Protein sequence: CASSYSRSGQFSYEQYF.

This chain joins TRBV29-1 and TRBJ2-3; D unresolved. The V end lost 7 bases, the J end lost 2 bases, and 16 bases lay between the germline ends. CDR1 is SQVTM and CDR2 is ANQGSEA in the germline V gene. There are 14 residues in the CDR3. The CDR3 sequence: CSARPVGVTDTQYF. In DNA form, the CDR3 reads TGCAGCGCCAGGCCTGTTGGGGTCACAGATACGCAGTATTTT.

CDR3: CASSYTTNNEQFF. As DNA, the CDR3 is TGTGCCAGCAGCTACACTACAAACAATGAGCAGTTCTTC. The gene calls are TRBV7-3 and TRBJ2-1; D unclear. Germline V gene sequence: CDR1 SGHTA, CDR2 FQGTGA. The CDR3 contains 13 residues. V lost 4 bases to trimming and J lost 5 bases, with 9 bases between them.

The J gene is TRBJ1-2, the V gene TRBV19; 8 positions agree with TRBD1. Losses at the gene ends were 5 bases for V and 5 bases for J; bases not matched to a gene: 10. CDR1 and CDR2 (germline): LNHDA, SQIVND (reference sequence). The CDR3 is 15 amino acids. CDR3 in amino acids: CASSPRTGTVYGYTF. The CDR3 DNA reads TGTGCCAGTAGTCCTCGGACAGGGACCGTGTATGGCTACACCTTC. Based on the CDR3 plus reference TRBV19 and TRBJ1-2, the full variable domain is DGGITQSPKYLFRKEGQNVTLSCEQNLNHDAMYWYRQDPGQGLRLIYYSQIVNDFQKGDIAEGYSVSREKKESFPLTVTSAQKNPTAFYLCASSPRTGTVYGYTFGSGTRLTVV.

The chain joins TRBV2 to TRBJ1-3; TRBD1 might be the D (5 bases). The germline V and J ends were trimmed by 8 bases and 0 bases, with 11 bases remaining between them. The CDR3 runs to 14 residues. Germline-derived CDR1 and CDR2 are SNHLY and FYNNEI. This chain's CDR3 is CASWDGYSGNTIYF. CDR3 sequence (DNA): TGTGCCAGCTGGGACGGGTACTCTGGAAACACCATATATTTT.

CDR3 loop: CASSAQGSNTEAFF. The CDR3 DNA follows: TGTGCCAGCAGCGCACAGGGCTCGAACACTGAAGCTTTCTTT. The chain recombines TRBV11-3 with TRBJ1-1; TRBD1 is a possible D gene (6 bases). V was pared by 5 bases and J by 1 base, with 11 bases between. The CDR3 consists of 14 residues. CDR1 and CDR2 from the germline V gene are SGHNT and YENEEA.